This T cell receptor beta chain is from a study of blood T cell repertoires in COVID-19. The overall study: The United States, Italy and Spain were the sources of the acute and convalescent COVID-19 samples. The analysed material was cDNA or gDNA that came from T cells, B-cell-depleted T cells, or PBMCs.

V lost 6 bases and J 4 bases, leaving 15 bases between the germline ends. The CDR3 covers 14 residues. Germline V gene sequence: CDR1 MNHEY, CDR2 SVGAGI. In the source study's methods: Researchers report that nucleated cell counts were estimated from reference gene primer amplification. Clones were read by immunoSEQ multiplex PCR, and TCRdb kept only the in-frame ones, dropping some. From that table come the V and J calls and clone size; the DNA was used to work out D and trimming. The sample consists of 150,000 to 200,000 clones, approximately 88% of them appearing once. Sequenced: peripheral blood. The sequence came from a woman in her 30s with acute or convalescent COVID-19. This chain joins TRBV6-5 and TRBJ2-5, with D tentatively TRBD2 (6 bases). CDR3 DNA: TGTGCCAGCAGAAGGGCGTGGGGAGGAGAGACCCAGTACTTC. The encoded protein is CASRRAWGGETQYF.